The 30 T cell receptor beta chains below all came from one sample that was sequenced in a study of cytomegalovirus exposure and HLA in healthy donors. The primer mix had 60 Vbeta and 13 Jbeta primers. Measured with immunoSEQ multiplex PCR; TCRdb has only the in-frame clones, and not every one. The sample contains 150,000 to 200,000 clones, around four fifths of which appear only once. Sequenced: PBMCs. The receptors shown here come from a woman aged 18-29 years in good health and CMV-seronegative.

The CDR3 sequence: CASSLSVNSYNEQFF. In DNA form, the CDR3 reads TGTGCCAGCAGCCTCAGTGTCAACTCCTACAATGAGCAGTTCTTC. V gene TRBV5-5 combines with J gene TRBJ2-1; D is unclear. Looked up from germline, CDR1 is SGHKS and CDR2 is YYEKEE (reference sequence). The V gene lost 4 bases and the J gene lost 0 bases, with 11 bases spanning the gap. The CDR3 runs to 15 residues.

This chain joins TRBV19 and TRBJ1-4; no clear D. This CDR3 spans 13 amino acids. V was cut by 9 bases and J by 10 bases, with 18 bases left in between. The germline V gene has CDR1 LNHDA and CDR2 SQIVND (reference sequence). The CDR3 nucleotides read TGTGCCAGCTTGACCGTTAATTCGGGAAAACTGTTTTTT. Residues: CASLTVNSGKLFF. Variable domain in full (rest from reference TRBV19 and TRBJ1-4): DGGITQSPKYLFRKEGQNVTLSCEQNLNHDAMYWYRQDPGQGLRLIYYSQIVNDFQKGDIAEGYSVSREKKESFPLTVTSAQKNPTAFYLCASLTVNSGKLFFGSGTQLSVL.

In DNA form, the CDR3 reads TGTGCCAGCAGCCCTGGTTGGGGGGGGGCCCCCTACGAGCAGTACTTC. Protein sequence: CASSPGWGGAPYEQYF. The chain carries TRBV7-6 and TRBJ2-7; possible D gene TRBD2, 7 bases. The length of the CDR3 is 16 residues. V dropped 5 bases and J dropped 2 bases, with 19 bases sitting between them. Germline V gene data show CDR1 as SGHVS and CDR2 as FNYEAQ.

This chain uses TRBV6-5 with TRBJ1-2; maybe TRBD1 (6 bases). CDR1 is MNHEY and CDR2 is SVGAGI in the germline V gene. Trimming stripped 5 bases from V and 7 bases from J, with 14 bases between. This CDR3 is 13 amino acids long. The CDR3 spells CASSSQGRGGYTF. CDR3 DNA sequence: TGTGCCAGCAGTAGCCAGGGGCGCGGTGGCTACACCTTC.

The V call is TRBV11-3, the J call TRBJ2-1; no reliable D call. Trimming left V 0 bases short and J 8 bases short, with 11 bases between. Germline assignment: CDR1 SGHNT and CDR2 YENEEA. This CDR3 is 14 amino acids long. The CDR3: CASSLDGARDEQFF. As DNA, the CDR3 is TGTGCCAGCAGCTTAGACGGCGCTCGGGATGAGCAGTTCTTC.

CDR3: CASSPPGEQYF. The DNA for the CDR3 is TGTGCCAGCAGCCCTCCGGGCGAGCAGTACTTC. The chain uses TRBV7-9 and TRBJ2-7; D is unresolved. The V gene lost 5 bases and the J gene lost 6 bases, with 8 bases spanning the gap. Germline V gives CDR1 SEHNR, CDR2 FQNEAQ (reference sequence). The CDR3 extends over 11 amino acids.

J is TRBJ2-1 and V is TRBV28; a possible D gene is TRBD2 (5 bases). Germline values: CDR1 MDHEN, CDR2 SYDVKM. V was trimmed by 4 bases and J by 3 bases, leaving 10 bases between them. The CDR3 is 14 residues long. CDR3 sequence (DNA): TGTGCCAGCAGTTGGATAGCGATCTACAATGAGCAGTTCTTC. It translates to CASSWIAIYNEQFF.

V is TRBV6-5 and J is TRBJ2-7; tentatively, D is TRBD2 (6 bases). The CDR3 extends over 14 amino acids. Per the germline V gene, CDR1 is MNHEY and CDR2 is SVGAGI. Trimming left V 8 bases short and J 5 bases short, with 19 bases between. DNA of the CDR3: TGTGCCAGCGCCCTGGGGAGGAAGCGAGACGAGCAGTACTTC. Translation: CASALGRKRDEQYF.

The V call is TRBV2, the J call TRBJ2-7; 7 nucleotides agree with TRBD1. V shed 4 bases, J shed 0 bases, and the junction held 12 bases outside the gene matches. The CDR3 spans 17 residues. Germline assignment: CDR1 SNHLY and CDR2 FYNNEI. This CDR3 reads CASSGPPGTVSSYEQYF. CDR3 DNA: TGTGCCAGCAGTGGACCCCCCGGGACAGTCAGCTCCTACGAGCAGTACTTC.

The J gene is TRBJ1-3, the V gene TRBV28, with D maybe TRBD1 (6 bases). The ends were cut back, 6 bases at V and 1 base at J, with 13 bases in the middle. The CDR3 runs to 15 residues. The germline V gene has CDR1 MDHEN and CDR2 SYDVKM. CDR3 DNA sequence: TGTGCCAGCAGCCCCCTCAGGGGATCTGGAAACACCATATATTTT. Its translation is CASSPLRGSGNTIYF. The full variable domain, rest sourced from reference TRBV28 and TRBJ1-3, is DVKVTQSSRYLVKRTGEKVFLECVQDMDHENMFWYRQDPGLGLRLIYFSYDVKMKEKGDIPEGYSVSREKKERFSLILESASTNQTSMYLCASSPLRGSGNTIYFGEGSWLTVV.

The CDR3 region has the DNA TGCGCCAGCGGCCCCGAGGCACCGGTTCGGGAGCTGTTTTTT. Translation: CASGPEAPVRELFF. The chain employs TRBV23-1 and TRBJ2-2; D gene uncertain. TRBV23-1 is annotated as an ORF whose role is uncertain. Trimming cost V 8 bases and J 9 bases, with 19 bases left between them. The CDR3 runs 14 residues.

The chain carries TRBV13 and TRBJ2-1; a possible D gene is TRBD1 (5 bases). In germline, CDR1 is PRHDT, CDR2 FYEKMQ (reference sequence). CDR3 length: 15 residues. V shed 0 bases and J shed 2 bases, with 8 bases lying between them. CDR3 sequence reads: CASSLGRGTYNEQFF. The CDR3 DNA is TGTGCCAGCAGCTTAGGAAGGGGCACCTACAATGAGCAGTTCTTC.

This clone was detected only a few times. The chain couples TRBV7-9 to TRBJ2-7; D may be TRBD2 (5 bases). Germline V gene data show CDR1 as SEHNR and CDR2 as FQNEAQ (reference sequence). The V end was cut by 0 bases, the J end by 5 bases, with 5 bases between. CDR3 size: 12 residues. The CDR3 is CASSLAGDEQYF. The CDR3 DNA reads as TGTGCCAGCAGCTTAGCGGGAGACGAGCAGTACTTC. The full variable domain, completed using reference TRBV7-9 and TRBJ2-7, is DTGVSQNPRHKITKRGQNVTFRCDPISEHNRLYWYRQTLGQGPEFLTYFQNEAQLEKSRLLSDRFSAERPKGSFSTLEIQRTEQGDSAMYLCASSLAGDEQYFGPGTRLTVT.

This rearrangement joins TRBV5-1 to TRBJ2-7; D ambiguous. Trimming took 4 bases from V and 2 from J, leaving 4 bases between them. The CDR3 is made up of 11 amino acids. Germline V CDR1 and CDR2: SGHRS, YFSETQ. CDR3 nucleotide sequence: TGCGCCAGCAGCGGAGCCTACGAGCAGTACTTC. This sequence encodes CASSGAYEQYF.

The chain links TRBV2 to TRBJ1-1; no clear D. Per germline, CDR1 SNHLY and CDR2 FYNNEI. With 3 bases removed from V and 4 bases from J, the gap between germline ends came to 9 bases. The CDR3 runs 13 residues. The CDR3 loop reads CASSDPPGTEAFF. The CDR3 nucleotides are TGTGCCAGCAGTGACCCACCGGGCACTGAAGCTTTCTTT.

This clone occurred once. The chain is built from TRBV6-5 and TRBJ2-7, with 10 bases aligning to TRBD1. Germline loops: CDR1 MNHEY, CDR2 SVGAGI. V gave up 4 bases and J gave up 5 bases; unmatched junction bases: 8. CDR3 length: 15 residues. CDR3 sequence: CASSSGTGAFHEQYF. In nucleotides, the CDR3 is TGTGCCAGCAGTTCCGGGACAGGGGCATTCCACGAGCAGTACTTC.

This chain uses TRBV19 with TRBJ2-1, with D perhaps matching TRBD2 (6 bases). The CDR3 has 18 residues. Germline CDR1 is LNHDA and CDR2 is SQIVND (reference sequence). V lost 5 bases and J lost 0, with 20 bases in between. CDR3 loop: CASSGNWGDPPSYNEQFF. DNA for the CDR3: TGTGCCAGTAGTGGCAATTGGGGGGACCCTCCCTCCTACAATGAGCAGTTCTTC. The full variable domain, completed using reference TRBV19 and TRBJ2-1, is DGGITQSPKYLFRKEGQNVTLSCEQNLNHDAMYWYRQDPGQGLRLIYYSQIVNDFQKGDIAEGYSVSREKKESFPLTVTSAQKNPTAFYLCASSGNWGDPPSYNEQFFGPGTRLTVL.

V and J are TRBV5-1 and TRBJ2-7; no definite D call. The CDR3 spans 16 residues. The germline CDR1 and CDR2 sequences are SGHRS and YFSETQ. The V end lost 0 bases, the J end lost 3 bases, and 16 bases lay between the germline ends. The CDR3 spells CASSLGGFSGGYEQYF. Here the CDR3 DNA reads TGCGCCAGCAGCTTGGGTGGGTTTTCAGGTGGCTACGAGCAGTACTTC. Full variable domain (remainder filled in from reference TRBV5-1 and TRBJ2-7): KAGVTQTPRYLIKTRGQQVTLSCSPISGHRSVSWYQQTPGQGLQFLFEYFSETQRNKGNFPGRFSGRQFSNSRSEMNVSTLELGDSALYLCASSLGGFSGGYEQYFGPGTRLTVT.

This chain connects TRBV6-5 to TRBJ1-5; D call uncertain. V lost 0 bases and J lost 4, with 10 bases in between. CDR3 size: 15 residues. Germline V gene data show CDR1 as MNHEY and CDR2 as SVGAGI. In nucleotides, the CDR3 is TGTGCCAGCAGTTACTCGAGTCGGGGTAATCAGCCCCAGCATTTT. This sequence encodes CASSYSSRGNQPQHF.

V gene TRBV5-1 combines with J gene TRBJ2-5; TRBD2 matches at 11 bases. Germline-derived CDR1 and CDR2 are SGHRS and YFSETQ. Trimming took 0 bases from V and 3 from J; bases not matched to a gene: 4. This CDR3 has 16 residues. CDR3 bases: TGCGCCAGCAGCTTGGGGCTAGCGGGGGGAGAAGAGACCCAGTACTTC. It is translated as CASSLGLAGGEETQYF.

This chain links TRBV28 with TRBJ2-5; 7 bases fit TRBD1. The germline CDR1 and CDR2 sequences are MDHEN and SYDVKM. V was pared by 2 bases and J by 3 bases, with 6 bases of the junction left unmatched. The CDR3 contains 15 residues. CDR3 DNA: TGTGCCAGCAGTTTACGGGGAACAGGGGAAGAGACCCAGTACTTC. This encodes CASSLRGTGEETQYF.

This chain links TRBV4-1 with TRBJ2-1; TRBD2 might be the D (6 bases). CDR1 is MGHRA, CDR2 YSYEKL, per germline. This CDR3 has 14 residues. Trimming removed 5 bases at V and 8 bases at J, with 16 bases between. The CDR3 nucleotides read TGCGCCAGCAGCTCCCGACTAGGGCGAGATGAGCAGTTCTTC. This translates into CASSSRLGRDEQFF.

This clone showed up just once. The J gene is TRBJ2-5, the V gene TRBV19, with D possibly matching TRBD2 (6 bases). The end of the DNA fits TRBJ2-7 better, so the J call may be wrong. This CDR3 spans 14 amino acids. CDR1 is LNHDA, CDR2 SQIVND, per germline (reference sequence). The CDR3, as DNA: TGTGCCAGTAGTATAGACGGGAGTAGGAACGAGCAGTACTTC. Its protein product is CASSIDGSRNEQYF.

The CDR3 protein is CASIHSQPGGKSPLHF. In DNA, the CDR3 is TGTGCCAGCATCCACAGCCAGCCAGGAGGTAAATCACCCCTCCACTTT. The chain employs TRBV21-1 and TRBJ1-6. TRBV21-1 is a pseudogene locus. The CDR3 length is 16 residues.

This clone was seen a single time. Relative to the germline gene, one junction end is altered; a read error may explain this. The CDR3 DNA follows: TGTGCCAGCGTGGAAAACAGGGAATCCTCGTTT. It yields the protein CASVENRESSF. The chain joins TRBV2 to TRBJ1-1; possibly TRBD1 for D (6 bases). CDR3 size: 11 residues. CDR1 is SNHLY and CDR2 is FYNNEI in the germline V gene.

The rearrangement joins TRBV7-2 to TRBJ2-1; 9 bases are shared with TRBD1. Germline-derived CDR1 and CDR2 are SGHTA and FQGNSA. The CDR3 length is 13 residues. The V gene end was trimmed by 4 bases and the J gene end by 15 bases; junction bases not matched to a gene: 10. CDR3 nucleotide sequence: TGTGCCAGCAGCTCGAACCGGGACAGGGAACCGTTCTTC. Its protein product is CASSSNRDREPFF.

The rearrangement links TRBV5-4 to TRBJ1-1; 7 nucleotides match TRBD1. The germline CDR1 and CDR2 sequences are SGHNT and YYREEE (reference sequence). V shed 5 bases, J shed 2 bases, and the junction held 3 bases outside the gene matches. The CDR3 contains 13 residues. Here the CDR3 reads CASRGQVNTEAFF. CDR3 in DNA: TGTGCCAGCAGAGGACAGGTTAACACTGAAGCTTTCTTT.

The chain links TRBV23-1 to TRBJ2-1; 8 bases match TRBD1. TRBV23-1 belongs to the ORF category, with a function that is uncertain. After removal of 1 base from V and 2 bases from J, the junction contained 4 bases not matched to a gene. The CDR3 runs to 16 residues. The CDR3: CASSQWTGPTYNEQFF. CDR3 nucleotide sequence: TGCGCCAGCAGTCAATGGACAGGGCCGACCTACAATGAGCAGTTCTTC.

V is TRBV19 and J is TRBJ2-3; D might be TRBD2 (6 bases). The CDR3 contains 15 residues. Germline V gene sequence: CDR1 LNHDA, CDR2 SQIVND (reference sequence). V was clipped by 3 bases and J by 4 bases, with 14 bases between them. The CDR3 spells CASSIWQGGADTQYF. Here the CDR3 DNA reads TGTGCCAGTAGTATTTGGCAGGGAGGAGCAGATACGCAGTATTTT.

This chain joins TRBV25-1 and TRBJ2-1; weak D call: TRBD2 (6 bases). The CDR3 spans 12 residues. Trimming removed 2 bases from V and 13 bases from J, with 12 bases in between. The V gene's germline CDR1 is MGHDK and CDR2 SYGVNS. This CDR3 is CASSENGSPQFF. CDR3 DNA sequence: TGTGCCAGCAGTGAAAACGGGAGCCCCCAGTTCTTC.